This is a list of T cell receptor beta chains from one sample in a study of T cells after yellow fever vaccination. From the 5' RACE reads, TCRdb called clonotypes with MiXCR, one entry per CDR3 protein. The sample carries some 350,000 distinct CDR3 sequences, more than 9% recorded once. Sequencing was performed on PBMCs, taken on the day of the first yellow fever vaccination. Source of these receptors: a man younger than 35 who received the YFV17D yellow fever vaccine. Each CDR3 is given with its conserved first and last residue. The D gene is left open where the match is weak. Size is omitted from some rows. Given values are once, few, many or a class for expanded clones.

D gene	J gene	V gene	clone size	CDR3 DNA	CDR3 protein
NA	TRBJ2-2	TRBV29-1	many	TGCAGCGTTGGGACAGTGAACACCGGGGAGCTGTTTTTT	CSVGTVNTGELFF
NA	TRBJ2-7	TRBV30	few	TGTGCCTGGAGTGTACAGGGGAGGCTGCTTAACTTCTACTACGAGCAGTACTTC	CAWSVQGRLLNFYYEQYF
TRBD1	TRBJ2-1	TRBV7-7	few	TGTGCCAGCAGCAAGGGACAGGGGCACTACAATGAGCAGTTCTTC	CASSKGQGHYNEQFF
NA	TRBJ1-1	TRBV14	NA	TGTGCCAGCAGCCAAGTTAGCGCCAAGTTT	CASSQVSAKF
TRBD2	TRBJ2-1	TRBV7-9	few	TGTGCCACCATAGCGGGGGGGCTGAATGAGCAGTTCTTC	CATIAGGLNEQFF
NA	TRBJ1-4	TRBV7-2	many	TGTGCCAGCAGCTTACAGGGAAGTGAAAAACTGTTTTTT	CASSLQGSEKLFF
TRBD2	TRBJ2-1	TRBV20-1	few	TGCAGTGCTAGAGATCGATGGGGAGGGGACTACCCTCCGAGCTCCTACAATGAGCAGTTCTTC	CSARDRWGGDYPPSSYNEQFF
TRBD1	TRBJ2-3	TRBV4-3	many	TGCGCCAGCAGCCAGTCCCCAGGGGGTGGTTTAGCAGATACGCAGTATTTT	CASSQSPGGGLADTQYF
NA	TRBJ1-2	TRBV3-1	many	TGTGCCAGCAGCCAAGCTCGGGGGTATGGCTACACCTTC	CASSQARGYGYTF
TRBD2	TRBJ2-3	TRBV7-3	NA	TGTGCCAGCAGCTTAACTACTAGCGGGGGTTCAGATACGCAGTATTTT	CASSLTTSGGSDTQYF
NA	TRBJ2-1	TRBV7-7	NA	TGTGCTAGCAGCTTAGCCGAGGGGTATGAGCAGTTCTTC	CASSLAEGYEQFF
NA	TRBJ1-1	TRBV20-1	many	TGCAGTGCACTCCCGGGGAACACTGAAGCTTTCTTT	CSALPGNTEAFF
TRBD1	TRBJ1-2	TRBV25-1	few	TGTGCCAGCAGTGAAGGGTTTTGGGGACAGGGGTACGGCTACACCTTC	CASSEGFWGQGYGYTF
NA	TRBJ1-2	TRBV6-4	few	TGTGCCAGCAGGGAGTGGGGTTCCTCGGCTAACTATGGCTACACCTTC	CASREWGSSANYGYTF
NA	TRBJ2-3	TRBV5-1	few	TGCGCCAGCAGCTCACTGAATCCAGATACGCAGTATTTT	CASSSLNPDTQYF
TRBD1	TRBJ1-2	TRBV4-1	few	TGCGCCAGCAGCCAAGATACCCAGGGGGCCCCCTATAACTATGGCTACACCTTC	CASSQDTQGAPYNYGYTF
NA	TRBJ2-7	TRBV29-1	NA	TGCAGCGTTGAGTGGGACGGCTCCTACGAGCAGTACTTC	CSVEWDGSYEQYF
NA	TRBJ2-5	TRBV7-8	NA	TGTGCCAGCAGCCTATTGGGGGGAGAGGTACAAGAGACCCAGTACTTC	CASSLLGGEVQETQYF
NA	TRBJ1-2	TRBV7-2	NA	TGTGCCAGCAGCGTCCGGGCCGAAAATTTTAACTATGGCTACACCTTC	CASSVRAENFNYGYTF
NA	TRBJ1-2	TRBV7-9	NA	TGTGCCAGCAGCGACAGCACCTCTAACTATGGCTACACCTTC	CASSDSTSNYGYTF
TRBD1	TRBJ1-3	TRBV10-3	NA	TGTGCCAACCGGGACAGCCTCTCTGGAAACACCATATATTTT	CANRDSLSGNTIYF
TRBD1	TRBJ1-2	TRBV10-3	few	TGTGCCATCAGGCCGGACAGGGCGGGACCTAACTATGGCTACACCTTC	CAIRPDRAGPNYGYTF
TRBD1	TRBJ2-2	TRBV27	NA	TGTGCCAGCACCTCCGGACAGGGGCACACCGGGGAGCTGTTTTTT	CASTSGQGHTGELFF
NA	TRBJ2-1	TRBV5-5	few	TGTGCCAGCAGCTTGGTGGGCGGGTTGAGCTCCTACAATGAGCAGTTCTTC	CASSLVGGLSSYNEQFF
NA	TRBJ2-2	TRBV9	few	TGTGCCAGCAGCCCAGTAACTAGAGGAACCGGGGAGCTGTTTTTT	CASSPVTRGTGELFF
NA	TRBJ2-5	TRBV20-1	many	TGCAGTGCTCGGGGGAGTTCCCCATTGGAGACCCAGTACTTC	CSARGSSPLETQYF
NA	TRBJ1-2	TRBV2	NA	TGTGCCAGACCTGCTGATGGAACTTCCTATGGCTACACCTTC	CARPADGTSYGYTF
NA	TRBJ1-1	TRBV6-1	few	TGTGCCAGCACCCTGCCGGGGTCTGAAGCTTTCTTT	CASTLPGSEAFF
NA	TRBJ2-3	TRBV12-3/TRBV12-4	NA	TGTGCCAGCAGTTTCACCAGGGACTCCCAAGGCACAGATACGCAGTATTTT	CASSFTRDSQGTDTQYF
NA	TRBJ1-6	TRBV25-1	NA	TGTGCCAGCAGTGAATATGAGGGCTGGGGTAATTCACCCCTCCACTTT	CASSEYEGWGNSPLHF
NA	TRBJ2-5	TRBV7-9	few	TGTGCCAGCAGCCCCCCCCAGGGAGCGGAGACCCAGTACTTC	CASSPPQGAETQYF
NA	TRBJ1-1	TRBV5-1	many	TGCGCCAGCAGCTTGGCCGAGGGCACTGAAGCTTTCTTT	CASSLAEGTEAFF
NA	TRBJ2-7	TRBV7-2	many	TGTGCCAGCAGCTTTCGAGGGGCCTACGAGCAGTACTTC	CASSFRGAYEQYF
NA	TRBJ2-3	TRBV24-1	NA	TGTGCCACCAGTGACGCGAACCCAGATACGCAGTATTTT	CATSDANPDTQYF
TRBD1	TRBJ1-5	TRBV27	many	TGTGCCAGCGGGAAAGGACAGGGAACCCAGCCCCAGCATTTT	CASGKGQGTQPQHF
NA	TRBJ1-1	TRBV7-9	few	TGTGCCAGCAGCTTAGACCCCTTGAGGTTCTTT	CASSLDPLRFF
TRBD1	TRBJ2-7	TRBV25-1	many	TGTGCCAGCAGCCCCAGTGACAGGGCCTCCTACGAGCAGTACTTC	CASSPSDRASYEQYF
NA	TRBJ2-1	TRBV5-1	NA	TGCGCCAGCAGAATTGGGGCTAGCGCGGGTGAGCAGTTCTTC	CASRIGASAGEQFF
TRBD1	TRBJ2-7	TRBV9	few	TGTGCCAGCAGCGCTTCCGACAGGGTGGACGAGCAGTACTTC	CASSASDRVDEQYF
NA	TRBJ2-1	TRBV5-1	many	TGCGCCAGCAGCTTTAACAATGAGCAGTTCTTC	CASSFNNEQFF
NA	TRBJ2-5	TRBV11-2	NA	TGTGCCAGCAGCTTCCCAAGGATGGAAAAGACCCAGTACTTC	CASSFPRMEKTQYF
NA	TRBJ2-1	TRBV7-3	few	TGTGCCAGCAGCTTATCGGGGGGCCAAGTTTACAATGAGCAGTTCTTC	CASSLSGGQVYNEQFF
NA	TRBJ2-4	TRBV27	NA	TGTGCCAGCAGTTTTGGAGGAGCCAAAAACATTCAGTACTTC	CASSFGGAKNIQYF
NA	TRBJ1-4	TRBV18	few	TGTGCCAGCTCACCACTCGGGGCTTGGGACCCAACTAATGAAAAACTGTTTTTT	CASSPLGAWDPTNEKLFF
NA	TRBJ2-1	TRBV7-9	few	TGTGCCAGCAGCTTGGGGAGGTTCAACGGTTATGAGCAGTTCTTC	CASSLGRFNGYEQFF
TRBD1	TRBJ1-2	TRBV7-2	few	TGTGCCAGCAGCTTAGGAATTATGGGACAGGTCTACACCTTC	CASSLGIMGQVYTF
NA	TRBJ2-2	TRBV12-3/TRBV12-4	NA	TGTGCCAGCATCCCAGAGACGGGCACCGGGGAGCTGTTTTTT	CASIPETGTGELFF